These T cell receptor beta chains were read from a single sample in a study of blood T cell repertoires in COVID-19. Clones were read by immunoSEQ multiplex PCR, and TCRdb kept only the in-frame ones, dropping some. Among nearly 200,000 clones listed, about nine tenths were seen once. The sample was peripheral blood. The receptors originated from a woman in her seventies with acute or convalescent COVID-19. Both conserved end residues are part of each CDR3. The D gene is left open where the match is weak. Clone sizes are given selectively: once, few, many, or a class where the clone is expanded.

J gene	D gene	clone size	V gene	CDR3 DNA	CDR3 protein
TRBJ2-7	NA	NA	TRBV5-6	TGTGCCAGCAGCCCCCTTGGGGCGGACTCCTACGAGCAGTACTTC	CASSPLGADSYEQYF
TRBJ1-3	NA	NA	TRBV5-1	TGCGCCAGCAGCCTTAGTGGGGGGACTGGAAACACCATATATTTT	CASSLSGGTGNTIYF
TRBJ2-2	NA	NA	TRBV5-1	TGCGCCAGCATCGGGACACAGGGTCCCGGGGAGCTGTTTTTT	CASIGTQGPGELFF
TRBJ2-1	TRBD2	NA	TRBV6-2/TRBV6-3	TGTGCCAGCAGTTACGGGCTAGCGGTACTCTCCTACAATGAGCAGTTCTTC	CASSYGLAVLSYNEQFF
TRBJ2-7	NA	once	TRBV7-9	TGTGCCAGCAGCTCGAGGCGGGACAGCTACGAGCAGTACTTC	CASSSRRDSYEQYF
TRBJ1-5	TRBD1	NA	TRBV6-2/TRBV6-3	TGTGCCAGCAGTTTCCAGGGGGCGCTTGGACAGCCCCAGCATTTT	CASSFQGALGQPQHF
TRBJ1-1	NA	NA	TRBV5-6	TGTGCCAGCAGCTTGTCCGGAGGAGGAACTGAAGCTTTCTTT	CASSLSGGGTEAFF
TRBJ2-7	TRBD2	once	TRBV5-1	TGCGCCAGCGCCTCCGGGACTAACTCCTACGAGCAGTACTTC	CASASGTNSYEQYF
TRBJ1-6	NA	NA	TRBV18	TGTGCCAGCTCACCACCGACAGTTCGCGGTTCACCCCTCCACTTT	CASSPPTVRGSPLHF
TRBJ1-3	NA	NA	TRBV12-3/TRBV12-4	TGTGCCAGCAGTTTTAGCGGAGGAAACACCATATATTTT	CASSFSGGNTIYF
TRBJ1-1	TRBD1	NA	TRBV5-1	TGCGCCAGCAGCTTTGGGGACAGGGATCATACTGAAGCTTTCTTT	CASSFGDRDHTEAFF
TRBJ2-1	NA	NA	TRBV5-1	TGCGCCAGCAGCCCGACCCCACTACAGGACAATGAGCAGTTCTTC	CASSPTPLQDNEQFF
TRBJ1-1	NA	NA	TRBV6-5	TGTGCCAGCAGTCCAGAAGTCCCGAACACTGAAGCTTTCTTT	CASSPEVPNTEAFF
TRBJ2-5	TRBD2	NA	TRBV6-6	TGTGCCAGCAGTCAAAGGGCTAGCGGGGTCACTCAAGAGACCCAGTACTTC	CASSQRASGVTQETQYF
TRBJ2-1	TRBD2	NA	TRBV4-3	TGCGCCAGCAGCCAAGGACGACTAGCGGGAGGCAATGAGCAGTTCTTC	CASSQGRLAGGNEQFF
TRBJ2-7	TRBD1	NA	TRBV27	TGTGCCAGCCAGGGGGCCTACGAGCAGTACTTC	CASQGAYEQYF